The source of this T cell receptor beta chain is a study of cytomegalovirus exposure and HLA in healthy donors. Points from the study as a whole: Reportedly, a later analysis found an Asian-associated ancestry cluster had fewer N-insertions than the roughly 700-donor mean.

The CDR3 runs to 14 residues. V was cut by 5 bases and J by 2 bases, with 11 bases left in between. Germline CDR1 and CDR2: SGHTA and FQGNSA. Notes on this clone: What it binds is not known.

This PCR relied on a set of 60 Vbeta primers and 13 Jbeta primers. Assay used: immunoSEQ multiplex PCR; TCRdb lists only in-frame clones, some missing. The sample includes under 200,000 clones. The TCR was taken from a young man in good health and CMV-seronegative. The source material was PBMCs. The rearrangement links TRBV7-2 to TRBJ2-3; D is uncertain. The CDR3: CASSGNQYTDTQYF. In DNA form, the CDR3 reads TGTGCCAGCAGCGGCAATCAGTACACAGATACGCAGTATTTT.